The 10 T cell receptor beta chains below all came from one sample that was sequenced in a study of T cells in localized non-small cell lung cancer. This table comes from immunoSEQ multiplex PCR, and its TCRdb copy is limited to in-frame clones, with some not included. This sample has fewer than 45,000 clones, with roughly nine tenths found just once. The sample consisted of peripheral blood, taken before any cancer treatment. The receptors derive from a woman aged 18-55 years with stage III lung adenocarcinoma.

V and J are TRBV5-1 and TRBJ2-1; TRBD2 matches 7 bases. Per germline, CDR1 SGHRS and CDR2 YFSETQ. After removal of 4 bases from V and 4 bases from J, the junction contained 11 bases not matched to a gene. The CDR3 is 16 amino acids. CDR3 sequence (DNA): TGCGCCAGCAGCCCTCAGGCGGGGGAGGGTTACAATGAGCAGTTCTTC. The encoded protein is CASSPQAGEGYNEQFF.

V usage is TRBV19 and J usage is TRBJ1-1; 9 nucleotides line up with TRBD1. The J segment lost 4 bases and the V segment lost 1 base, leaving 4 bases of the junction unmatched. Looked up from germline, CDR1 is LNHDA and CDR2 is SQIVND (reference sequence). This CDR3 contains 15 residues. This chain's CDR3 is CASSIVGTGSTEAFF. The CDR3 nucleotides read TGTGCCAGTAGTATAGTCGGGACAGGGAGCACTGAAGCTTTCTTT.

The chain combines TRBV7-9 with TRBJ2-2, with 8 bases that match TRBD1. V lost 2 bases to trimming and J lost 6 bases; unmatched junction nucleotides: 5. This CDR3 region has 15 residues. The V gene's germline CDR1 is SEHNR and CDR2 FQNEAQ (reference sequence). CDR3 DNA: TGTGCCAGCAGCTTAACGGACAGGGTTTCCGGGGAGCTGTTTTTT. Translation gives CASSLTDRVSGELFF.

V gene TRBV19 combines with J gene TRBJ1-3; D may be TRBD1 (6 bases). V dropped 7 bases and J dropped 4 bases, with 14 bases sitting between them. Germline V gene lookup returns CDR1 LNHDA and CDR2 SQIVND (reference sequence). The CDR3 spans 14 residues. This CDR3 reads CASKAGTQGNTIYF. In DNA, the CDR3 is TGTGCCAGTAAGGCCGGGACACAAGGAAACACCATATATTTT.

The V gene is TRBV13, the J gene TRBJ2-1; the match to TRBD1 covers 8 bases. J lost 2 bases, V lost 6 bases, and 6 bases had no gene match. Germline CDR1 reads PRHDT; CDR2 reads FYEKMQ (reference sequence). This CDR3 contains 15 residues. The CDR3 sequence is CASRPRDRPYNEQFF. The CDR3 DNA reads TGTGCCAGCAGACCCAGGGACAGGCCCTACAATGAGCAGTTCTTC.

The chain carries TRBV5-1 and TRBJ2-3; 7 bases are shared with TRBD2. Germline V gene sequence: CDR1 SGHRS, CDR2 YFSETQ. The V and J ends lost 5 bases and 2 bases, in that order; junction bases with no gene match: 8. CDR3 size: 15 residues. Written as DNA, the CDR3 is TGCGCCAGCAGAGCCCGGGGGGACTACACAGATACGCAGTATTTT. It translates to CASRARGDYTDTQYF. Filled out from reference TRBV5-1 and TRBJ2-3, the complete variable domain reads KAGVTQTPRYLIKTRGQQVTLSCSPISGHRSVSWYQQTPGQGLQFLFEYFSETQRNKGNFPGRFSGRQFSNSRSEMNVSTLELGDSALYLCASRARGDYTDTQYFGPGTRLTVL.

V is TRBV27 and J is TRBJ1-1; 8 bases agree with TRBD1. Trimming took 8 bases from V and 5 from J; bases not matched to a gene: 10. Germline loops: CDR1 MNHEY, CDR2 SMNVEV (reference sequence). The CDR3 consists of 14 residues. CDR3 bases: TGTGCCAGCGGAGTACGGACAGGGATAACTGAAGCTTTCTTT. Protein product: CASGVRTGITEAFF.

The chain joins TRBV14 to TRBJ1-1; D gene unclear. Germline V gene data show CDR1 as SGHDN and CDR2 as FVKESK. Trimming shortened V by 8 bases and J by 10 bases, and 17 bases separated the two germline ends. The CDR3 runs 12 residues. The CDR3: CASGNGGEGAFF. The DNA for the CDR3 is TGTGCCAGCGGAAACGGCGGGGAGGGAGCTTTCTTT.

The rearrangement uses TRBV6-5 and TRBJ1-6; maybe TRBD1 (6 bases). The CDR3 consists of 13 residues. CDR1 and CDR2 from the germline V gene are MNHEY and SVGAGI. The ends were cut back, 4 bases at V and 9 bases at J, with 10 bases in the middle. This chain's CDR3 is CASSSEGGSPLHF. Written as DNA, the CDR3 is TGTGCCAGCAGTTCTGAGGGGGGTTCACCCCTCCACTTT.

The DNA of the CDR3 is TGTGCCAGCAGTGAATACCGGACAGGGAGCAATCAGCCCCAGCATTTT. This sequence encodes CASSEYRTGSNQPQHF. This chain links TRBV2 with TRBJ1-5, with 8 positions matching TRBD1. The CDR3 contains 16 residues. Trimming removed 2 bases from V and 1 base from J; junction bases left unmatched: 4. The germline V gene has CDR1 SNHLY and CDR2 FYNNEI.